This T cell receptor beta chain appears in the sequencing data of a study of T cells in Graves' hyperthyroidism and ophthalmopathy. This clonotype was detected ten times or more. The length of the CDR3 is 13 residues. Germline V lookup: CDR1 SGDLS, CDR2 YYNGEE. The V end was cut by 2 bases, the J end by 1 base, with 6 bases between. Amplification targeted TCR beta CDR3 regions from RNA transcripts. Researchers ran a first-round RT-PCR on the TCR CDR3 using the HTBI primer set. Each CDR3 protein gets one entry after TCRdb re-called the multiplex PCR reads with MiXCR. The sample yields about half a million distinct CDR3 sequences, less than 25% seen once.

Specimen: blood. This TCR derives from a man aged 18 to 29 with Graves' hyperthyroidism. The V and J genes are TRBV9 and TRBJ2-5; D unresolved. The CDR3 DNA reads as TGTGCCAGCAGCGTCTCCTCCCAAGAGACCCAGTACTTC. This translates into CASSVSSQETQYF. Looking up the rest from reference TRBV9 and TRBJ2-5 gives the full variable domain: DSGVTQTPKHLITATGQRVTLRCSPRSGDLSVYWYQQSLDQGLQFLIQYYNGEERAKGNILERFSAQQFPDLHSELNLSSLELGDSALYFCASSVSSQETQYFGPGTRLLVL.